This T cell receptor beta chain was profiled in a study of T cell responses to AZD1222 COVID-19 vaccine. The CDR3 length is 14 residues. Between the trimmed V and J ends, which lost 3 bases and 1 base, there was a span of 9 bases. Per germline, CDR1 SGHTA and CDR2 FQGTGA. Sequenced by immunoSEQ multiplex PCR; TCRdb stores in-frame clones only, minus some. The top ten hold about 14% of the sample, which has approximately 89,000 clones, roughly 90% seen once. The specimen comprised peripheral blood, sampled on day 0 of AZD1222 vaccination. V and J are TRBV7-3 and TRBJ2-5; D is unclear. This TCR was recovered from an adult in good health. CDR3 residues: CASSLSAGQETQYF. In nucleotides, the CDR3 is TGTGCCAGCAGCTTGTCGGCAGGCCAAGAGACCCAGTACTTC.